These 13 T cell receptor beta chains came from one sample sequenced in a study of OX40 agonist ivuxolimab in advanced cancers. Sequencing was performed with immunoSEQ multiplex PCR; in TCRdb, only in-frame clones are kept and a portion is missing. Of 45,000 to 65,000 clones detected, about 88% appear once; the ten largest clones hold under 8%. The starting material was CD4+ or CD8+ T cells sorted from blood, obtained in a trial of the OX40 agonist ivuxolimab. The receptors were gathered from an adult with an advanced solid tumor such as melanoma, head and neck, liver or kidney cancer.

The V and J genes are TRBV15 and TRBJ1-5, with a weak D call TRBD1 (6 bases). The CDR3 is 17 amino acids. Trimming left V 5 bases short and J 3 bases short, with 20 bases between. Germline lookup yields CDR1 LNHNV and CDR2 YYDKDF (reference sequence). The CDR3 coding sequence is TGTGCCACCAGCCCAGCGGGGGGGGGCTCTAACAATCAGCCCCAGCATTTT. As protein: CATSPAGGGSNNQPQHF. The entire variable domain, with the rest obtained from reference TRBV15 and TRBJ1-5, is as follows: DAMVIQNPRYQVTQFGKPVTLSCSQTLNHNVMYWYQQKSSQAPKLLFHYYDKDFNNEADTPDNFQSRRPNTSFCFLDIRSPGLGDTAMYLCATSPAGGGSNNQPQHFGDGTRLSIL.

This chain links TRBV11-3 with TRBJ2-5, with D tentatively TRBD1 (5 bases). This CDR3 comprises 14 residues. Germline-derived CDR1 and CDR2 are SGHNT and YENEEA. The ends were cut back, 0 bases at V and 0 bases at J, with 5 bases in the middle. The CDR3: CASSLDRDQETQYF. CDR3 DNA sequence: TGTGCCAGCAGCTTAGACAGGGACCAAGAGACCCAGTACTTC.

The CDR3 loop reads CASRSLGANVLTF. The CDR3 DNA sequence: TGTGCCAGCAGGTCCCTCGGGGCCAACGTCCTGACTTTC. V is TRBV2 and J is TRBJ2-6; no firm D call. The CDR3 sequence is 13 residues long. Germline CDR1 reads SNHLY; CDR2 reads FYNNEI. V was clipped by 6 bases and J by 4 bases, with 7 bases between them. The complete variable domain, with remaining parts taken from reference TRBV2 and TRBJ2-6, reads EPEVTQTPSHQVTQMGQEVILRCVPISNHLYFYWYRQILGQKVEFLVSFYNNEISEKSEIFDDQFSVERPDGSNFTLKIRSTKLEDSAMYFCASRSLGANVLTFGAGSRLTVL.

The V and J genes are TRBV2 and TRBJ2-7, with TRBD2 identical over 10 bases. The CDR3 totals 21 residues. The ends lost 6 bases at V and 0 bases at J; junction bases unmatched: 23. Germline V gene data show CDR1 as SNHLY and CDR2 as FYNNEI. The chain's CDR3 is CASSGFNIAGGTIRSSYEQYF. The CDR3, as DNA: TGTGCCAGCAGCGGATTTAATATAGCGGGAGGAACAATAAGGAGCTCCTACGAGCAGTACTTC.

This chain links TRBV19 with TRBJ1-5; D may be TRBD1 (5 bases). Germline V gene data show CDR1 as LNHDA and CDR2 as SQIVND (reference sequence). The CDR3 extends over 14 amino acids. V lost 11 bases, J lost 4 bases, and 18 bases lay in between. The DNA for the CDR3 is TGTGCCGTAGGGGCCCGCGGGTGGAATCAGCCCCAGCATTTT. Its protein is CAVGARGWNQPQHF.

This clone was seen once. The rearrangement joins TRBV18 to TRBJ2-7; TRBD2 matches at 11 bases. With V trimmed by 1 base and J by 6 bases, 5 bases remained unmatched. Germline V gives CDR1 KGHSH, CDR2 LQKENI. This CDR3 has 15 amino acids. CDR3: CASSPLLAGGSEQYF. CDR3 DNA: TGTGCCAGCTCACCACTCCTAGCGGGAGGCTCCGAGCAGTACTTC.

This clone has just one count. This chain links TRBV9 with TRBJ1-2; D might be TRBD1 (5 bases). Trimming removed 6 bases from V and 6 bases from J, with 12 bases in between. There are 12 residues in the CDR3. CDR1 is SGDLS and CDR2 is YYNGEE in the germline V gene. In DNA form, the CDR3 reads TGTGCCAGCACCGGCCGGGGCCATGGCTACACCTTC. Protein sequence: CASTGRGHGYTF.

The chain combines TRBV13 with TRBJ1-1; 8 bases align to TRBD1. The CDR3 is 16 amino acids. With V trimmed by 5 bases and J by 2 bases, 10 bases remained unmatched. Looked up from germline, CDR1 is PRHDT and CDR2 is FYEKMQ (reference sequence). The CDR3 DNA reads TGTGCCAGCAGCAAGGACAGGGATTCTCTTAACACTGAAGCTTTCTTT. It translates to CASSKDRDSLNTEAFF.

The gene calls are TRBV28 and TRBJ1-1; 7 bases map to TRBD1. Germline V gene sequence: CDR1 MDHEN, CDR2 SYDVKM. The CDR3 extends over 15 amino acids. Trimming took 2 bases from V and 0 from J; bases not matched to a gene: 3. The CDR3, as DNA: TGTGCCAGCAGTTTACCGGGACAGCTGAACACTGAAGCTTTCTTT. It translates to CASSLPGQLNTEAFF.

The genes are TRBV5-1 and TRBJ2-2, with D perhaps being TRBD1 or TRBD2 (5 bases each). The CDR3 is 16 amino acids. CDR1 SGHRS and CDR2 YFSETQ come from the germline V gene. V lost 4 bases and J lost 5, with 18 bases in between. The CDR3 protein is CASSLWDPKGTGELFF. CDR3 DNA sequence: TGCGCCAGCAGCCTATGGGACCCCAAAGGAACCGGGGAGCTGTTTTTT.

The CDR3 region has the DNA TGTGCCAGCAGCCTTCCTCTGGGGAACACTGAAGCTTTCTTT. Translated: CASSLPLGNTEAFF. This chain connects TRBV5-6 to TRBJ1-1, with no clear D. In germline, CDR1 is SGHDT, CDR2 YYEEEE. V lost 4 bases, J lost 1 base, and 11 bases lay in between. This CDR3 spans 14 amino acids. The whole variable domain, remainder taken from reference TRBV5-6 and TRBJ1-1, is DAGVTQSPTHLIKTRGQQVTLRCSPKSGHDTVSWYQQALGQGPQFIFQYYEEEERQRGNFPDRFSGHQFPNYSSELNVNALLLGDSALYLCASSLPLGNTEAFFGQGTRLTVV.

This chain links TRBV5-4 with TRBJ2-1; TRBD2 matches 9 bases. J gave up 8 bases and V 5 bases, and 5 bases lay outside the gene matches. Germline CDR1 reads SGHNT; CDR2 reads YYREEE (reference sequence). This CDR3 spans 13 amino acids. The CDR3 DNA sequence: TGTGCCAGCAGTTGGACTAGCGTCGATGAGCAGTTCTTC. Its translation is CASSWTSVDEQFF.

This clone has just one count. This chain connects TRBV28 to TRBJ1-2; D not certain. Germline V gene sequence: CDR1 MDHEN, CDR2 SYDVKM. V dropped 2 bases and J dropped 0 bases, with 7 bases sitting between them. This CDR3 is built from 14 residues. Written as DNA, the CDR3 is TGTGCCAGCAGTTTAGGCGGGACTAACTATGGCTACACCTTC. Encoded protein: CASSLGGTNYGYTF.